The text below deals with one TCR beta chain. At one end the junction does not follow the germline gene, possibly because of a read error. The data belong to a study of CD8+CD57+ T cells in acquired aplastic anemia. As for the study in general: When averaged, DNA from sorted CD4+ and CD8+ cells came to 3.2 ug. There were 10 million to 12 million reads, on average, for CD4+ cells from healthy donors.

Germline-derived CDR1 and CDR2 are SEHNR and FQNEAQ (reference sequence). CDR3 length: 14 residues. CDR3 and TCR beta VDJ profiling relied on genomic DNA as the template. Each CDR3 protein is one row after TCRdb ran MiXCR on the reads. The sample has around 170,000 distinct CDR3 sequences; about 64% are singletons. The source is a human donor in good health. The sample comprised sorted CD4+, CD8+, or CD8+CD57+ T cells (not recorded which) from PBMCs. The chain couples TRBV7-9 to TRBJ2-5, with 10 bases matching TRBD1. CDR3 amino acids: CASSTGQGQETRYF. DNA of the CDR3: TGTGCCAGCAGCACGGGACAGGGGCAAGAGACCCGGTACTTC.